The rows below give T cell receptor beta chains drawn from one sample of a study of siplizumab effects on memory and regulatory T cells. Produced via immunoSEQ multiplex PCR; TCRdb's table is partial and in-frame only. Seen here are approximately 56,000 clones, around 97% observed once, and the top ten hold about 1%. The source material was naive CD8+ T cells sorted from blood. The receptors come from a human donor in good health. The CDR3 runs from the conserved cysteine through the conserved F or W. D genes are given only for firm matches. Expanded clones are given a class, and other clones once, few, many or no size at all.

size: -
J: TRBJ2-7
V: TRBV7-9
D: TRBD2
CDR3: CASSPGLAGSLYF
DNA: TGTGCCAGCAGCCCGGGACTAGCGGGATCTTTGTACTTC

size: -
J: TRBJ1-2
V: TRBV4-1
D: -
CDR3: CASSQGGPVTF
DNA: TGCGCCAGCAGCCAGGGGGGACCCGTGACCTTC

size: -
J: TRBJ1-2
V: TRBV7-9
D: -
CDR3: CASSLGDSPPQYGYTF
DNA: TGTGCCAGCAGCTTAGGTGACAGTCCCCCCCAGTATGGCTACACCTTC

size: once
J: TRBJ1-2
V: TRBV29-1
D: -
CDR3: CSVEEQPGYGYTF
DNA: TGCAGCGTTGAAGAGCAACCAGGCTATGGCTACACCTTC

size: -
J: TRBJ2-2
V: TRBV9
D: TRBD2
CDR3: CASSVSRLAGLNTGELFF
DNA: TGTGCCAGCAGCGTTTCGCGACTAGCGGGGTTGAACACCGGGGAGCTGTTTTTT

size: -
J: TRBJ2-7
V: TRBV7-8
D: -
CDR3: CASSQLSRGTGEQYF
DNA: TGTGCCAGCAGCCAGCTCTCCAGGGGCACGGGGGAGCAGTACTTC

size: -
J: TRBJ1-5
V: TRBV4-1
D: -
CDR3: CASSQGLGGGQPQHF
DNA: TGCGCCAGCAGCCAGGGGTTGGGGGGGGGACAGCCCCAGCATTTT

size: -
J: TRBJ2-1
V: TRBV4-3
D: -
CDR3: CASSQGGVTNEQFF
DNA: TGCGCCAGCAGCCAAGGAGGGGTGACGAATGAGCAGTTCTTC

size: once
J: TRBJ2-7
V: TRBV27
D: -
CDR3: CASSSHSYEQYF
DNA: TGTGCCAGCAGTTCGCATTCGTACGAGCAGTACTTC

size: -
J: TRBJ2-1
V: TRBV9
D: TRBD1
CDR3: CASSPGTGSNEQFF
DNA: TGTGCCAGCAGCCCCGGGACAGGGAGCAATGAGCAGTTCTTC

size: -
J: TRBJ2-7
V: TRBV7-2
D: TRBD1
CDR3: CASSWTGNEQYF
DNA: TGTGCCAGCAGCTGGACAGGGAACGAGCAGTACTTC

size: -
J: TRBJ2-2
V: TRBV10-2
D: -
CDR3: CATKDAYTGELFF
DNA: TGCGCCACCAAGGATGCGTACACCGGGGAGCTGTTTTTT

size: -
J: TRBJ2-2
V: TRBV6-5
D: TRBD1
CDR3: CASGLAGGEGELFF
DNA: TGTGCCAGCGGCCTGGCAGGGGGTGAAGGGGAGCTGTTTTTT

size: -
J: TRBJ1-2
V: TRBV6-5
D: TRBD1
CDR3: CATGTGAGYTF
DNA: TGTGCCACCGGGACAGGGGCTGGCTACACCTTC

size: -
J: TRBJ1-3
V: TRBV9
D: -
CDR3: CASSVQGLSGNTIYF
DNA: TGTGCCAGCAGCGTACAGGGCCTCTCTGGAAACACCATATATTTT

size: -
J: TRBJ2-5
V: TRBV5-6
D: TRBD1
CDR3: CASSLEGAQETQYF
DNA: TGTGCCAGCAGCTTGGAGGGGGCCCAAGAGACCCAGTACTTC

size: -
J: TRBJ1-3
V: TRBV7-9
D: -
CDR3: CASSLANPGGNTIYF
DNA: TGTGCCAGCAGCTTAGCTAACCCTGGAGGAAACACCATATATTTT

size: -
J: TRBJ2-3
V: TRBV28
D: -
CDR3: CASSLTRTDTQYF
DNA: TGTGCCAGCAGTTTGACTAGGACGGATACGCAGTATTTT

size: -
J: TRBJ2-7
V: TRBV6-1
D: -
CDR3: CASSEGGGELYEQYF
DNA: TGTGCCAGCAGTGAAGGGGGCGGCGAACTCTACGAGCAGTACTTC

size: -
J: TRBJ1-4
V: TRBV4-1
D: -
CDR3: CASSLAGGNEKLFF
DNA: TGCGCCAGCAGCCTGGCCGGGGGTAATGAAAAACTGTTTTTT

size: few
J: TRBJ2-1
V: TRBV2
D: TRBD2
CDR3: CATVPGLAGGSSYNEQFF
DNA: TGTGCCACTGTACCGGGACTAGCGGGAGGGAGCTCCTACAATGAGCAGTTCTTC

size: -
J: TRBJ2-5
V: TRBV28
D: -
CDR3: CATRQETQYF
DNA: TGTGCCACCCGTCAAGAGACCCAGTACTTC

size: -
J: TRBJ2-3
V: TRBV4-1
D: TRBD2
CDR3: CASSHLTGTSGSDTQYF
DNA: TGCGCCAGCAGCCACCTCACAGGGACTAGCGGCTCAGATACGCAGTATTTT

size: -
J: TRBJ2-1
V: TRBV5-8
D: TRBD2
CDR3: CASSFLAVNEQFF
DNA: TGTGCCAGCAGCTTTCTAGCGGTTAATGAGCAGTTCTTC

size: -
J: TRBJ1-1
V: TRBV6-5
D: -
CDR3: CASREGLDTEAFF
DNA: TGTGCCAGCAGGGAGGGGCTGGATACTGAAGCTTTCTTT

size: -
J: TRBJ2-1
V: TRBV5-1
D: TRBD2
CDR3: CASSLAGGGNEQFF
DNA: TGCGCCAGCAGCTTAGCGGGAGGGGGTAATGAGCAGTTCTTC

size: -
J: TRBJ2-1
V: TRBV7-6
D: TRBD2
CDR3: CASSLTEVLAGGPHEQFF
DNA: TGTGCCAGCAGCCTTACCGAAGTACTAGCGGGAGGGCCCCATGAGCAGTTCTTC

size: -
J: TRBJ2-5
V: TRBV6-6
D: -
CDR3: CASSYQETQYF
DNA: TGTGCCAGCAGTTACCAAGAGACCCAGTACTTC

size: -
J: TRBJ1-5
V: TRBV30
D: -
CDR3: CAWSLGLSNQPQHF
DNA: TGTGCCTGGAGTCTCGGGCTTAGCAATCAGCCCCAGCATTTT

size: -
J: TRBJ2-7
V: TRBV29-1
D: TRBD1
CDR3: CSAQLGQAYEQYF
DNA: TGCAGCGCGCAACTTGGACAGGCCTACGAGCAGTACTTC

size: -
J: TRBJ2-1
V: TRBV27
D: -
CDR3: CASSSTVYNEQFF
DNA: TGTGCCAGCAGTTCGACAGTTTATAATGAGCAGTTCTTC

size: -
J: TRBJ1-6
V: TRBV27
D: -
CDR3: CASSLVLGANSPLHF
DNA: TGTGCCAGCAGTTTAGTCCTGGGGGCTAATTCACCCCTCCACTTT

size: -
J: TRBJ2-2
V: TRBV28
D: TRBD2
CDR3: CASGTGTSGYANTGELFF
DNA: TGTGCCAGCGGTACCGGGACTAGCGGGTACGCGAACACCGGGGAGCTGTTTTTT

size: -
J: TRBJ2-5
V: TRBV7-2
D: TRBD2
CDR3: CASSVRLAGGQETQYF
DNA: TGTGCCAGCAGCGTCAGACTAGCGGGAGGGCAAGAGACCCAGTACTTC

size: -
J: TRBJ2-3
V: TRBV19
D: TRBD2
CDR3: CASSPGGWADTQYF
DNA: TGTGCCAGTAGTCCCGGGGGGTGGGCAGATACGCAGTATTTT

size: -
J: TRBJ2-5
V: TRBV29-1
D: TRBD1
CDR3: CSANRGRPETQYF
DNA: TGCAGCGCGAACAGGGGGCGCCCGGAGACCCAGTACTTC

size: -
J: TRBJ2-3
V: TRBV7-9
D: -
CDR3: CASSPRRSGPRTDTQYF
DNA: TGTGCCAGCAGCCCGAGACGTTCGGGACCCCGCACAGATACGCAGTATTTT

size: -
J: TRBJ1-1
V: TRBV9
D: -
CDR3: CASSPGLQGAFF
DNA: TGTGCCAGCAGCCCCGGCTTACAAGGGGCTTTCTTT

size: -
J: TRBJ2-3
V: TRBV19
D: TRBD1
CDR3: CASSITGQGWADTQYF
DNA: TGTGCCAGTAGTATAACGGGACAGGGGTGGGCAGATACGCAGTATTTT

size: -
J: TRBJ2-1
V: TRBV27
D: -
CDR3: CASSLSGSSYNEQFF
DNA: TGTGCCAGCAGTTTATCAGGTAGCTCCTACAATGAGCAGTTCTTC

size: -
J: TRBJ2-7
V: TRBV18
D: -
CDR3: CASSFDSPYEQYF
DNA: TGTGCCAGCTCATTCGACAGTCCCTACGAGCAGTACTTC

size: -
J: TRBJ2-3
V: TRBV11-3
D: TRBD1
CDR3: CASSETGPSDTQYF
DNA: TGTGCCAGCAGCGAGACAGGGCCCTCAGATACGCAGTATTTT

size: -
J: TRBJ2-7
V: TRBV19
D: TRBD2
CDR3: CASTQYSGGDYEQYF
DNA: TGTGCCAGTACCCAGTATAGCGGGGGTGATTACGAGCAGTACTTC